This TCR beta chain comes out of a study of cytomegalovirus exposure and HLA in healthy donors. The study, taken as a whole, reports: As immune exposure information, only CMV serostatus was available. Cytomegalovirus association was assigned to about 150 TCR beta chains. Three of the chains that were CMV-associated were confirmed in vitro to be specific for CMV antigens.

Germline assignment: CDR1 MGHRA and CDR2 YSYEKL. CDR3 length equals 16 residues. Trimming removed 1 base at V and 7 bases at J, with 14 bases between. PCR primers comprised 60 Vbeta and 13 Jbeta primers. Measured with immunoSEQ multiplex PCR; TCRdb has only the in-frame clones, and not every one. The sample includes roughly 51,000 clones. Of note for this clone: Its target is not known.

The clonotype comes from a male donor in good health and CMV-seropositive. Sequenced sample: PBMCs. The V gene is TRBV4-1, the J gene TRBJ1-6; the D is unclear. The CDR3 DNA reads TGCGCCAGCAGCCAAGCCTTGACTGAACCAAATTCACCCCTCCACTTT. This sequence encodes CASSQALTEPNSPLHF.